The text below deals with one TCR beta chain. Its antigen is unknown. 13 Jbeta primers and 60 Vbeta primers were used for the PCR. Libraries were prepared by immunoSEQ multiplex PCR; TCRdb keeps only in-frame clonotypes and omits some of them. The sample shows some 150,000 clones, 75% of them seen only once. The sample originates from a study of cytomegalovirus exposure and HLA in healthy donors. Study conclusions and caveats: A later analysis showed HLA-associated TCR beta chains outstripping equally common others in clonal expansion. Associated with HLA alleles at 0.05 false discovery rate in a later analysis were 16,951 TCR beta sequences.

This clonotype was sampled from a man under 40 in good health and CMV-seronegative. The sequenced sample was PBMCs.

CDR3: CASRADPPRTDTQYF. DNA of the CDR3: TGTGCCAGCAGAGCAGACCCCCCCAGGACAGATACGCAGTATTTT. The chain recombines TRBV6-5 with TRBJ2-3; D not certain. Deletions cut 6 bases from V and 3 bases from J, with 16 bases between. Germline V CDR1 and CDR2: MNHEY, SVGAGI. This CDR3 is built from 15 residues.